The next 29 T cell receptor beta chains were all read from a single sample in a study of long-term antiretroviral therapy in people with HIV. Run at survey level, the immunoSEQ assay was version v3.0. Produced via immunoSEQ multiplex PCR; TCRdb's table is partial and in-frame only. The sample has about 9,700 clones; roughly 79% are singletons. Specimen: unsorted PBMCs, collected 1.8 years before starting antiretroviral therapy. The receptor set was obtained from a man aged 35-49 years with HIV.

The chain is built from TRBV2 and TRBJ2-7, with D unresolved. This CDR3 has 14 residues. Germline CDR1 and CDR2: SNHLY and FYNNEI. V lost 6 bases and J 4 bases, leaving 16 bases between the germline ends. CDR3 sequence reads: CASSWIGPLYEQYF. CDR3 coding DNA: TGTGCCAGCAGCTGGATAGGCCCTTTGTACGAGCAGTACTTC. Full variable domain (missing parts from reference TRBV2 and TRBJ2-7): EPEVTQTPSHQVTQMGQEVILRCVPISNHLYFYWYRQILGQKVEFLVSFYNNEISEKSEIFDDQFSVERPDGSNFTLKIRSTKLEDSAMYFCASSWIGPLYEQYFGPGTRLTVT.

By share, this clone counts as medium-sized. The genes are TRBV19 and TRBJ2-1; perhaps TRBD1 as D (6 bases). Germline CDR1 is LNHDA and CDR2 is SQIVND (reference sequence). This CDR3 contains 15 residues. Trimming removed 6 bases at V and 2 bases at J, with 14 bases between. As DNA, the CDR3 is TGTGCCAGTAGGGTGGTGCAGGGGCCCTACAATGAGCAGTTCTTC. Its protein product is CASRVVQGPYNEQFF. Variable domain in full (rest from reference TRBV19 and TRBJ2-1): DGGITQSPKYLFRKEGQNVTLSCEQNLNHDAMYWYRQDPGQGLRLIYYSQIVNDFQKGDIAEGYSVSREKKESFPLTVTSAQKNPTAFYLCASRVVQGPYNEQFFGPGTRLTVL.

CDR3 loop: CSASANEQFF. The CDR3 region has the DNA TGCAGTGCTAGCGCCAATGAGCAGTTCTTC. The chain combines TRBV20-1 with TRBJ2-1; no firm D call. Germline V gene sequence: CDR1 DFQATT, CDR2 SNEGSKA (reference sequence). V was clipped by 3 bases and J by 6 bases, with 3 bases between them. The CDR3 has 10 residues.

The chain carries TRBV18 and TRBJ2-7; D possibly corresponds to TRBD1 (5 bases). Germline V gives CDR1 KGHSH, CDR2 LQKENI. This CDR3 has 14 amino acids. V lost 2 bases, J lost 0 bases, and 8 bases lay in between. This chain's CDR3 is CASSPSDSSYEQYF. CDR3 nucleotide sequence: TGTGCCAGCTCACCAAGCGACAGCTCCTACGAGCAGTACTTC.

As regards this clone: One end of the junction is discordant with germline, which a read error may explain. The V and J genes are TRBV18 and TRBJ2-1; 7 nucleotides match TRBD1. This CDR3 has 15 amino acids. CDR1 KGHSH and CDR2 LQKENI come from the germline V gene. The CDR3 protein is CASAPDRVSYNEQFF. The CDR3 DNA reads as TGTGCCAGCGCACCAGACAGGGTCAGCTACAATGAGCAGTTCTTC.

This clone was seen just once. The V call is TRBV30, the J call TRBJ1-1; TRBD1 is a possible D gene (6 bases). V gave up 3 bases and J gave up 1 base, with 12 bases separating them. In germline, CDR1 is GTSNPN, CDR2 SVGIG (reference sequence). The CDR3 loop spans 14 amino acids. The DNA for the CDR3 is TGTGCCTGGAGCGAAGGACAGTCGAACACTGAAGCTTTCTTT. As protein: CAWSEGQSNTEAFF.

J is TRBJ2-1 and V is TRBV5-1; D is unclear. Trimming stripped 7 bases from V and 0 bases from J, with 17 bases between. This CDR3 is 16 amino acids long. The V gene's germline CDR1 is SGHRS and CDR2 YFSETQ. The CDR3 coding sequence is TGCGCCAGCGCTGGGTCGGCGGCAAGCTCCTACAATGAGCAGTTCTTC. Protein: CASAGSAASSYNEQFF.

CDR3 coding DNA: TGTGCCAGCTCACCACCGGGCTCGCCGGGTCGAGCTAATCAGCCCCAGCATTTT. This gives the protein CASSPPGSPGRANQPQHF. The chain employs TRBV18 and TRBJ1-5; D is ambiguous. This CDR3 has 18 residues. Germline CDR1 is KGHSH and CDR2 is LQKENI. Trimming pared 0 bases from V and 4 bases from J, leaving 19 bases between.

The rearrangement joins TRBV2 to TRBJ2-5; 9 nucleotides line up with TRBD1. The CDR3 loop spans 14 amino acids. Germline V CDR1 and CDR2: SNHLY, FYNNEI. With V trimmed by 7 bases and J by 3 bases, 6 bases remained unmatched. CDR3 loop: CASKARQGEETQYF. The DNA of the CDR3 is TGTGCCAGCAAGGCGAGACAGGGGGAAGAGACCCAGTACTTC.

The chain uses TRBV2 and TRBJ1-2; a possible D gene is TRBD1 (6 bases). V was shortened by 4 bases and J by 0 bases, with 12 bases between the two germline ends. CDR3 size: 15 residues. Germline assignment: CDR1 SNHLY and CDR2 FYNNEI. The CDR3 sequence: CASSGAGEANYGYTF. The CDR3 coding sequence is TGTGCCAGCAGTGGCGCAGGGGAAGCTAACTATGGCTACACCTTC.

V usage is TRBV29-1 and J usage is TRBJ2-1, with a weak D call TRBD2 (5 bases). This CDR3 has 15 amino acids. From germline, CDR1 is SQVTM and CDR2 ANQGSEA. The germline V and J ends were trimmed by 5 bases and 1 base, with 15 bases remaining between them. The CDR3 nucleotides read TGCAGCGTTACCGGGGTACGAATGTCCTACAATGAGCAGTTCTTC. Protein: CSVTGVRMSYNEQFF.

The genes are TRBV7-9 and TRBJ2-7; D remains unclear. The CDR3 is 16 residues long. Germline CDR1 is SEHNR and CDR2 is FQNEAQ (reference sequence). V gave up 1 base and J gave up 0 bases, with 13 bases separating them. CDR3 amino acids: CASSLVRVAHSYEQYF. CDR3 sequence (DNA): TGTGCCAGCAGCTTAGTTAGGGTAGCCCACTCCTACGAGCAGTACTTC.

This clone was recorded a few times. The chain joins TRBV5-8 to TRBJ1-6; a possible D gene is TRBD1 (5 bases). Per the germline V gene, CDR1 is SGHTS and CDR2 is YDEGEE. V gave up 0 bases and J gave up 9 bases, with 10 bases separating them. CDR3 length: 14 amino acids. For the CDR3, the DNA is TGTGCCAGCAGCTTGGGCGCTGGGGGTTCACCCCTCCACTTT. As protein: CASSLGAGGSPLHF.

V gene TRBV5-4 combines with J gene TRBJ2-6; D may be TRBD1 (5 bases). The CDR3 runs 16 residues. Germline CDR1 is SGHNT and CDR2 is YYREEE (reference sequence). V lost 2 bases and J 2 bases, leaving 11 bases between the germline ends. CDR3 protein: CASSLYSGTGANVLTF. CDR3 DNA sequence: TGTGCCAGCAGCTTATACTCAGGGACTGGGGCCAACGTCCTGACTTTC.

V gene TRBV6-1 combines with J gene TRBJ2-1, with D unresolved. Trimming cost V 5 bases and J 3 bases, with 8 bases left between them. The CDR3 has 13 residues. Germline-derived CDR1 and CDR2 are MNHNS and SASEGT. CDR3 in DNA: TGTGCCAGCAGTTCCCATCTCTACAATGAGCAGTTCTTC. This translates into CASSSHLYNEQFF.

This chain connects TRBV11-2 to TRBJ2-3, with 9 bases that match TRBD2. Germline-derived CDR1 and CDR2 are SGHAT and FQNNGV. This CDR3 is built from 19 residues. Trimming removed 1 base from V and 2 bases from J; junction bases left unmatched: 13. The CDR3 nucleotides are TGTGCCAGCAGCTTAGTTTCCCCGTTTTTAGCGGGGGACACAGATACGCAGTATTTT. Translated: CASSLVSPFLAGDTDTQYF.

The rearrangement uses TRBV7-3 and TRBJ2-1, with TRBD1 matching 10 bases. The germline CDR1 and CDR2 sequences are SGHTA and FQGTGA. The CDR3 length is 15 residues. J was trimmed by 2 bases and V by 3 bases; bases with no gene match: 1. The CDR3 DNA reads as TGTGCCAGCAGCTTCGGGACAGGGGCCTACAATGAGCAGTTCTTC. This encodes CASSFGTGAYNEQFF.

This clone was counted only a few times. This chain links TRBV14 with TRBJ1-1, with TRBD1 as a possible D gene (5 bases). The CDR3 sequence is 13 residues long. V was clipped by 4 bases and J by 4 bases, with 10 bases between them. CDR1 and CDR2 from the germline V gene are SGHDN and FVKESK. Written as DNA, the CDR3 is TGTGCCAGCAGCCTCCAGGGCGTCACTGAAGCTTTCTTT. This encodes CASSLQGVTEAFF.

The gene calls are TRBV5-4 and TRBJ1-4, with D uncertain. The germline V gene encodes CDR1 SGHNT and CDR2 YYREEE (reference sequence). There are 14 residues in the CDR3. Trimming stripped 4 bases from V and 0 bases from J, with 7 bases between. The CDR3 bases are TGTGCCAGCAGCCTACAATCAACTAATGAAAAACTGTTTTTT. Its translation is CASSLQSTNEKLFF.

This clone was seen a few times. The chain has TRBV4-1 and TRBJ1-2; D not resolved. The germline gives CDR1 MGHRA, CDR2 YSYEKL. Trimming took 3 bases from V and 2 from J, leaving 4 bases between them. The CDR3 runs 12 residues. In nucleotides, the CDR3 is TGCGCCAGCAGCCAGGGAAACTATGGCTACACCTTC. Translation: CASSQGNYGYTF.

The chain's CDR3 is CASSPRPRHTDTQYF. The CDR3 bases are TGTGCCAGCAGTCCACGACCGAGGCACACAGATACGCAGTATTTT. V and J are TRBV6-5 and TRBJ2-3; D is unclear. V was shortened by 5 bases and J by 2 bases, with 14 bases between the two germline ends. The CDR3 covers 15 residues. Germline lookup yields CDR1 MNHEY and CDR2 SVGAGI.

The V gene is TRBV4-1, the J gene TRBJ2-3; TRBD2 matches 10 bases. The CDR3 runs 16 residues. Germline V gene data show CDR1 as MGHRA and CDR2 as YSYEKL. After removal of 3 bases from V and 2 bases from J, the junction contained 5 bases not matched to a gene. CDR3 sequence: CASSQGLASNTDTQYF. CDR3 sequence (DNA): TGCGCCAGCAGCCAGGGACTAGCGTCTAACACAGATACGCAGTATTTT.

The chain recombines TRBV5-4 with TRBJ2-3; TRBD1 aligns across 7 bases. CDR1 is SGHNT and CDR2 is YYREEE in the germline V gene (reference sequence). The CDR3 has 14 amino acids. J lost 2 bases, V lost 4 bases, and 4 bases had no gene match. In DNA form, the CDR3 reads TGTGCCAGCAGCAAAGGACAGGACACAGATACGCAGTATTTT. Translation gives CASSKGQDTDTQYF.

V is TRBV5-1 and J is TRBJ2-3; 7 nucleotides align to TRBD1. CDR3 length: 18 amino acids. The germline V gene encodes CDR1 SGHRS and CDR2 YFSETQ. V lost 4 bases to trimming and J lost 1 base; unmatched junction nucleotides: 15. The CDR3 reads CASSGIDRAQLGTDTQYF. The DNA of the CDR3 is TGCGCCAGCAGCGGGATTGACAGGGCGCAGCTAGGCACAGATACGCAGTATTTT.

The J gene is TRBJ1-1, the V gene TRBV18; 10 bases fit TRBD1. The junction had 3 bases not matched to a gene; V was cut back by 5 bases and J by 0 bases. The CDR3 spans 15 residues. Germline CDR1 and CDR2: KGHSH and LQKENI. The CDR3 protein is CASSEGQGMNTEAFF. CDR3 sequence (DNA): TGTGCCAGCTCAGAGGGACAGGGGATGAACACTGAAGCTTTCTTT.

Only a few counts were recorded for this clone. CDR3 nucleotides: TGCGCCAGCAGCGAGAACCCGAATCAGCCCCAGCATTTT. Translating it yields CASSENPNQPQHF. V usage is TRBV5-1 and J usage is TRBJ1-5; the D is unclear. Trimming pared 4 bases from V and 4 bases from J, leaving 9 bases between. CDR3 length: 13 residues. Per germline, CDR1 SGHRS and CDR2 YFSETQ.

This rearrangement joins TRBV11-2 to TRBJ1-2, with 7 bases matching TRBD1. The germline V gene has CDR1 SGHAT and CDR2 FQNNGV. V dropped 4 bases and J dropped 5; count of bases not matched to a gene: 10. CDR3 length: 15 residues. For the CDR3, the DNA is TGTGCCAGCAGCTCCGCGGGACAGACCCAATATGGCTACACCTTC. This codes for CASSSAGQTQYGYTF.

The V call is TRBV19, the J call TRBJ2-7, with TRBD2 identical over 9 bases. With 5 bases clipped from V and 4 bases from J, the junction kept 6 bases outside the gene matches. The CDR3 has 14 residues. CDR1 and CDR2 from the germline V gene are LNHDA and SQIVND (reference sequence). The CDR3 nucleotides read TGTGCCAGTAGTGGACTTGCGGGGGGGTACGAGCAGTACTTC. The encoded protein is CASSGLAGGYEQYF.

As concerns this clone: Other DNA variants within this sample encode the same CDR3. The genes are TRBV9 and TRBJ2-3; 7 bases are shared with TRBD2. Germline assignment: CDR1 SGDLS and CDR2 YYNGEE. The CDR3 runs 16 residues. J gave up 3 bases and V 0 bases, and 7 bases lay outside the gene matches. The CDR3 region is CASSVDNGGTTDTQYF. The CDR3 DNA reads TGTGCCAGCAGCGTAGACAACGGGGGGACGACAGATACGCAGTATTTT.